This TCR beta chain is drawn from a study of spatial heterogeneity in lung cancer. MiXCR, applied by TCRdb to the 5' RACE reads, yields one record per CDR3 protein. In the table there are some 14,000 distinct CDR3 sequences, 5.2% of which are singletons. Time point of the sample: sample taken at primary tumor resection. Whole RNA from tumor, nontumor lung or frozen PBMC was sequenced unsorted. This clonotype has ten or more counts. This beta chain is an unintended read in a library built for alpha chains; its size means little. This CDR3 has 13 amino acids. Germline V gives CDR1 SQVTM, CDR2 ANQGSEA. Trimming at V came to 7 bases and at J to 2 bases, leaving 6 bases not matched to a gene.

Sequenced here: lung tumor tissue, sampled at surgery. The rearrangement links TRBV29-1 to TRBJ1-2, with 8 bases aligning to TRBD1. This receptor was identified in a human donor with early-stage non-small cell lung cancer. The CDR3 bases are TGCAGCGCCCGGACAGGGACAAACTATGGCTACACCTTC. This translates into CSARTGTNYGYTF.